This T cell receptor (beta chain) appears in the sequencing data of a study of early T cells in non-severe SARS-CoV-2 infection. Researchers attached unique molecular identifiers to individual cDNA molecules. TCRdb processed the 5' RACE reads anew with MiXCR; each CDR3 protein has one entry. Among 80,000 or so distinct CDR3 sequences listed, over 5% were seen once. With 5 bases clipped from V and 3 bases from J, the junction kept 10 bases outside the gene matches. Germline lookup yields CDR1 SGHTA and CDR2 FQGNSA. The CDR3 totals 15 residues. The sample was whole blood. V gene TRBV7-2 combines with J gene TRBJ2-7; 7 nucleotides align to TRBD1. This clonotype was obtained from an adult who was a healthcare worker with PCR-confirmed SARS-CoV-2 infection or an uninfected control (not recorded which). CDR3 region: CASSRQTGDVYEQYF. Written as DNA, the CDR3 is TGTGCCAGCAGCCGCCAAACAGGGGATGTCTACGAGCAGTACTTC.